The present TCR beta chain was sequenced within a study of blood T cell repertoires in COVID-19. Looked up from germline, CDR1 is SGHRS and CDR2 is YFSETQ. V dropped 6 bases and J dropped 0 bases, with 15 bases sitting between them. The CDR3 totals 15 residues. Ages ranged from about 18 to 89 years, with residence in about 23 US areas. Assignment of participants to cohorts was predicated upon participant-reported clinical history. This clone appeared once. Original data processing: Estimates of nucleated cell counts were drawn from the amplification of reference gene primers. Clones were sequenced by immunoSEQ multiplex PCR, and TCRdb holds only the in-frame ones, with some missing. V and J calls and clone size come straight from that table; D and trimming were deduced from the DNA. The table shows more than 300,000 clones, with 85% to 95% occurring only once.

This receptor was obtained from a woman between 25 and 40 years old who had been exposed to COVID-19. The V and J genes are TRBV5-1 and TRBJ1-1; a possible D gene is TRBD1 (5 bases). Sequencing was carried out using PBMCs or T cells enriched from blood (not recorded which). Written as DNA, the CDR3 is TGCGCCAGCACGCGGACAACGTACATGAACACTGAAGCTTTCTTT. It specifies CASTRTTYMNTEAFF. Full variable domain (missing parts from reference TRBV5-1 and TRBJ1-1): KAGVTQTPRYLIKTRGQQVTLSCSPISGHRSVSWYQQTPGQGLQFLFEYFSETQRNKGNFPGRFSGRQFSNSRSEMNVSTLELGDSALYLCASTRTTYMNTEAFFGQGTRLTVV.